This entry lists 32 T cell receptor beta chains sequenced from one sample in a study of OX40 agonist ivuxolimab in advanced cancers. The method was immunoSEQ multiplex PCR; TCRdb's version includes in-frame clones alone and lacks a portion of them. Counted here are around 18,000 clones, around 70% occurring once; the ten biggest clones make up roughly a fifth. Sequenced material: CD4+ or CD8+ T cells sorted from blood, taken in a trial of the OX40 agonist ivuxolimab. The receptors derive from an adult with an advanced solid tumor such as melanoma, head and neck, liver or kidney cancer.

V is TRBV30 and J is TRBJ2-7, with 9 nucleotides matching TRBD1. The CDR3 spans 12 residues. CDR1 is GTSNPN, CDR2 SVGIG, per germline (reference sequence). The V gene end was trimmed by 4 bases and the J gene end by 3 bases; junction bases not matched to a gene: 1. CDR3 sequence: CAWKDRGYEQYF. CDR3 nucleotide sequence: TGTGCCTGGAAGGACAGGGGCTACGAGCAGTACTTC.

The rearrangement joins TRBV14 to TRBJ2-5; D is perhaps TRBD2 (6 bases). The CDR3 runs to 15 residues. CDR1 SGHDN and CDR2 FVKESK come from the germline V gene. Trimming cost V 2 bases and J 2 bases, with 12 bases left between them. The CDR3: CASSQPSDPQETQYF. CDR3 DNA: TGTGCCAGCAGCCAACCTAGCGACCCACAAGAGACCCAGTACTTC.

V usage is TRBV10-3 and J usage is TRBJ2-7; tentatively, D is TRBD1 (5 bases). V was shortened by 7 bases and J by 0 bases, with 10 bases between the two germline ends. The CDR3 loop spans 13 amino acids. Germline V lookup: CDR1 ENHRY, CDR2 SYGVKD. The CDR3 here is CAITGDSSYEQYF. The CDR3 DNA reads as TGTGCCATCACAGGCGACAGCTCCTACGAGCAGTACTTC.

CDR3 DNA: TGCGCCAGCAGCCAAGATCCGGGAGGGCCAACCGGGGAGCTGTTTTTT. Amino acid sequence: CASSQDPGGPTGELFF. The chain employs TRBV4-3 and TRBJ2-2; 8 bases are a match to TRBD2. V lost 0 bases, J lost 5 bases, and 5 bases stayed unmatched. CDR1 is LGHNA, CDR2 YSLEER, per germline. This CDR3 spans 16 amino acids.

This rearrangement joins TRBV4-1 to TRBJ2-1, with 9 bases identical to TRBD2. This CDR3 has 15 amino acids. The ends lost 3 bases at V and 8 bases at J; junction bases unmatched: 8. Per the germline V gene, CDR1 is MGHRA and CDR2 is YSYEKL. As DNA, the CDR3 is TGCGCCAGCAGCCACAGCAGCGGGAGGTCAGATGAGCAGTTCTTC. Translation gives CASSHSSGRSDEQFF.

This chain connects TRBV2 to TRBJ2-7; possibly TRBD2 for D (5 bases). V was shortened by 11 bases and J by 4 bases, with 24 bases between the two germline ends. Germline V gene data show CDR1 as SNHLY and CDR2 as FYNNEI. This CDR3 has 15 amino acids. The CDR3 protein is CAAAEVLGNFYEQYF. The CDR3 bases are TGTGCCGCAGCGGAGGTACTCGGGAACTTTTACGAGCAGTACTTC.

By proportion, this clone is medium-sized. The chain is built from TRBV29-1 and TRBJ2-7; tentatively, D is TRBD1 (6 bases). The CDR3 sequence is 12 residues long. In germline, CDR1 is SQVTM, CDR2 ANQGSEA. Trimming removed 2 bases at V and 6 bases at J, with 11 bases between. As DNA, the CDR3 is TGCAGCGTTGAAATGGGGGCATCCGAGCAGTACTTC. It yields the protein CSVEMGASEQYF.

This clone was seen only a few times. The chain links TRBV6-5 to TRBJ1-2; 7 bases align to TRBD1. Germline assignment: CDR1 MNHEY and CDR2 SVGAGI. Losses at the gene ends were 4 bases for V and 4 bases for J; bases not matched to a gene: 9. The CDR3 loop spans 15 amino acids. The CDR3 region is CASSSQGGAPYGYTF. Here the CDR3 DNA reads TGTGCCAGCAGTTCCCAAGGGGGCGCACCCTATGGCTACACCTTC.

The V call is TRBV7-2, the J call TRBJ2-1, with 10 bases lining up with TRBD1. J was trimmed by 4 bases and V by 10 bases; bases with no gene match: 7. Germline values: CDR1 SGHTA, CDR2 FQGNSA. The CDR3 sequence is 14 residues long. The CDR3 region is CAITGTGAYNEQFF. The CDR3 coding sequence is TGTGCCATTACCGGGACAGGGGCTTACAATGAGCAGTTCTTC. Filled out from reference TRBV7-2 and TRBJ2-1, the complete variable domain reads GAGVSQSPSNKVTEKGKDVELRCDPISGHTALYWYRQSLGQGLEFLIYFQGNSAPDKSGLPSDRFSAERTGGSVSTLTIQRTQQEDSAVYLCAITGTGAYNEQFFGPGTRLTVL.

This chain joins TRBV7-9 and TRBJ2-2; 7 bases are a match to TRBD2. Germline loops: CDR1 SEHNR, CDR2 FQNEAQ (reference sequence). V lost 5 bases, J lost 3 bases, and 15 bases stayed unmatched. The CDR3 is 18 residues long. This CDR3 reads CASSRPGGDKSYTGELFF. The CDR3 nucleotides are TGTGCCAGCAGCCGTCCTGGGGGGGATAAGAGTTACACCGGGGAGCTGTTTTTT.

The chain is built from TRBV6-5 and TRBJ2-7; 8 bases agree with TRBD2. This CDR3 has 15 amino acids. The ends lost 5 bases at V and 4 bases at J; junction bases unmatched: 10. Germline-derived CDR1 and CDR2 are MNHEY and SVGAGI. This CDR3 is CASSRGGPGGYEQYF. The CDR3, as DNA: TGTGCCAGCAGTCGGGGGGGCCCGGGAGGTTACGAGCAGTACTTC.

This clone was found once. The chain has TRBV5-4 and TRBJ2-5; either TRBD1 or TRBD2 may supply D (5 bases each). This CDR3 contains 13 residues. Per germline, CDR1 SGHNT and CDR2 YYREEE (reference sequence). Trimming left V 0 bases short and J 3 bases short, with 6 bases between. CDR3 DNA sequence: TGTGCCAGCAGCTTGGTGGGGGAAGAGACCCAGTACTTC. Encoded protein: CASSLVGEETQYF.

This clone appeared a single time. CDR3 DNA: TGTGCCAGCAGCATGCGGCAGGGACCCACTGAAGCTTTCTTT. Translating gives CASSMRQGPTEAFF. V is TRBV6-6 and J is TRBJ1-1; D is possibly TRBD1 (5 bases). There are 14 residues in the CDR3. V was pared by 6 bases and J by 4 bases, with 15 bases between. Germline CDR1 reads MNHNY; CDR2 reads SVGAGI (reference sequence).

The genes are TRBV2 and TRBJ1-2; D is ambiguous. With 3 bases removed from V and 7 bases from J, the gap between germline ends came to 15 bases. This CDR3 has 14 residues. The germline V gene encodes CDR1 SNHLY and CDR2 FYNNEI. The CDR3 DNA is TGTGCCAGCAGTGAGTCAATTGCGGTGGTTGGCTACACCTTC. Amino acids: CASSESIAVVGYTF.

This chain connects TRBV27 to TRBJ2-7; 8 bases align to TRBD2. V shed 2 bases and J 4 bases; nucleotides not matched to a gene: 4. This CDR3 contains 14 residues. CDR1 and CDR2 (germline): MNHEY, SMNVEV (reference sequence). In DNA, the CDR3 is TGTGCCAGCAGTTTAGGGGCTAGCGGGTACGAGCAGTACTTC. This encodes CASSLGASGYEQYF.

The chain uses TRBV28 and TRBJ2-4, with D unclear. The CDR3 has 15 residues. Germline lookup yields CDR1 MDHEN and CDR2 SYDVKM. Deletions cut 3 bases from V and 0 bases from J, with 9 bases between. CDR3 sequence reads: CASSFPGGAKNIQYF. The DNA for the CDR3 is TGTGCCAGCAGTTTTCCTGGTGGAGCCAAAAACATTCAGTACTTC.

There are a few counts of this clone. CDR3 coding DNA: TGTGCCAGCAGCCCAGGGGGGTTAGGCACTGAAGCTTTCTTT. It translates to CASSPGGLGTEAFF. J is TRBJ1-1 and V is TRBV9; 7 bases are a match to TRBD1. Germline CDR1 SGDLS, CDR2 YYNGEE. This CDR3 has 14 amino acids. The J segment lost 4 bases and the V segment lost 4 bases, leaving 7 bases of the junction unmatched. The full variable domain, with the rest looked up from reference TRBV9 and TRBJ1-1, is DSGVTQTPKHLITATGQRVTLRCSPRSGDLSVYWYQQSLDQGLQFLIQYYNGEERAKGNILERFSAQQFPDLHSELNLSSLELGDSALYFCASSPGGLGTEAFFGQGTRLTVV.

The chain combines TRBV11-2 with TRBJ2-3; D is perhaps TRBD2 (5 bases). Germline CDR1 reads SGHAT; CDR2 reads FQNNGV. V lost 1 base to trimming and J lost 3 bases, with 8 bases between them. CDR3 length: 14 amino acids. The CDR3 loop reads CASSLVRETDTQYF. CDR3 sequence (DNA): TGTGCCAGCAGCTTAGTGAGGGAGACAGATACGCAGTATTTT. The entire variable domain, with the rest obtained from reference TRBV11-2 and TRBJ2-3, is as follows: EAGVAQSPRYKIIEKRQSVAFWCNPISGHATLYWYQQILGQGPKLLIQFQNNGVVDDSQLPKDRFSAERLKGVDSTLKIQPAKLEDSAVYLCASSLVRETDTQYFGPGTRLTVL.

The chain uses TRBV9 and TRBJ2-7; 7 bases are shared with TRBD2. The CDR3 covers 16 residues. The V and J ends lost 0 bases and 5 bases, in that order; junction bases with no gene match: 11. The germline CDR1 and CDR2 sequences are SGDLS and YYNGEE. The CDR3 loop is CASSVAGGPRGDEQYF. The CDR3 DNA follows: TGTGCCAGCAGCGTAGCTGGGGGACCCCGGGGGGACGAGCAGTACTTC.

This clone was counted only a few times. This chain joins TRBV20-1 and TRBJ2-7, with a possible D match to TRBD1 (6 bases). With 5 bases removed from V and 3 bases from J, the gap between germline ends came to 8 bases. Germline V CDR1 and CDR2: DFQATT, SNEGSKA (reference sequence). The CDR3 is 11 amino acids. The CDR3 loop is CSALRGYEQYF. CDR3 DNA sequence: TGCAGTGCTCTCAGGGGCTACGAGCAGTACTTC.

This clone came up a few times. The chain combines TRBV7-2 with TRBJ2-1, with 12 positions matching TRBD2. This CDR3 spans 15 amino acids. The junction had 4 bases not matched to a gene; V was cut back by 1 base and J by 9 bases. Germline V lookup: CDR1 SGHTA, CDR2 FQGNSA. The CDR3 coding sequence is TGTGCCAGCAGCTTAGATGCTAGCGGGAGGGTTGAGCAGTTCTTC. Translation: CASSLDASGRVEQFF.

The rearrangement uses TRBV6-5 and TRBJ2-7, with unresolved D. This CDR3 contains 11 residues. Deletions cut 2 bases from V and 4 bases from J, with 3 bases between. Germline values: CDR1 MNHEY, CDR2 SVGAGI. The CDR3 is CASSYQYEQYF. CDR3 DNA sequence: TGTGCCAGCAGTTACCAGTACGAGCAGTACTTC.

The V and J genes are TRBV27 and TRBJ2-2; the D is unclear. Deletions cut 3 bases from V and 5 bases from J, with 4 bases between. The CDR3 has 12 residues. The germline V gene has CDR1 MNHEY and CDR2 SMNVEV (reference sequence). The CDR3 DNA sequence: TGTGCCAGCAGTTTGAGGACCGGGGAGCTGTTTTTT. Translation: CASSLRTGELFF.

The chain recombines TRBV15 with TRBJ2-7; TRBD2 matches at 7 bases. CDR1 is LNHNV, CDR2 YYDKDF, per germline (reference sequence). V lost 0 bases, J lost 3 bases, and 5 bases stayed unmatched. This CDR3 is 15 amino acids long. The CDR3 DNA sequence: TGTGCCACCAGCAGAGAGCGGGAGCCTGTCTACGAGCAGTACTTC. Its translation is CATSREREPVYEQYF.

The chain links TRBV28 to TRBJ1-1; maybe TRBD1 (5 bases). The CDR3 is 13 amino acids. CDR1 is MDHEN, CDR2 SYDVKM, per germline. V gave up 5 bases and J gave up 4 bases, with 11 bases separating them. This CDR3 is CASSQGKGTEAFF. CDR3 nucleotides: TGTGCCAGCAGTCAGGGTAAGGGCACTGAAGCTTTCTTT.

This chain joins TRBV29-1 and TRBJ2-2, with 10 positions matching TRBD1. CDR1 is SQVTM and CDR2 is ANQGSEA in the germline V gene. Trimming took 6 bases from V and 5 from J; bases not matched to a gene: 6. This CDR3 spans 14 amino acids. The DNA for the CDR3 is TGCAGCGTATTGACAGGGGGCGAAACCGGGGAGCTGTTTTTT. It translates to CSVLTGGETGELFF.

By share, this clone counts as medium-sized. The chain carries TRBV18 and TRBJ2-5, with TRBD2 matching 8 bases. The CDR3 has 21 residues. CDR1 and CDR2 from the germline V gene are KGHSH and LQKENI. The junction had 22 bases not matched to a gene; V was cut back by 3 bases and J by 1 base. CDR3 nucleotides: TGTGCCAGCTCACCCCATGGGGCTAGCGGGTCGCCCGTAAGATCCCAAGAGACCCAGTACTTC. This sequence encodes CASSPHGASGSPVRSQETQYF. The entire variable domain, with the rest obtained from reference TRBV18 and TRBJ2-5, is as follows: NAGVMQNPRHLVRRRGQEARLRCSPMKGHSHVYWYRQLPEEGLKFMVYLQKENIIDESGMPKERFSAEFPKEGPSILRIQQVVRGDSAAYFCASSPHGASGSPVRSQETQYFGPGTRLLVL.

CDR3 sequence reads: CASSNPGQGGQHF. CDR3 nucleotide sequence: TGTGCCAGCAGCAACCCGGGACAGGGGGGACAGCATTTT. J is TRBJ1-5 and V is TRBV6-5; 11 positions agree with TRBD1. The germline V gene encodes CDR1 MNHEY and CDR2 SVGAGI. The length of the CDR3 is 13 residues. With 6 bases clipped from V and 13 bases from J, the junction kept 8 bases outside the gene matches.

The chain couples TRBV11-2 to TRBJ2-1; D is uncertain. The length of the CDR3 is 14 residues. V was shortened by 7 bases and J by 1 base, with 11 bases between the two germline ends. CDR1 and CDR2 from the germline V gene are SGHAT and FQNNGV. In nucleotides, the CDR3 is TGTGCCAGCAACGGGCGCCAGTCCTACAATGAGCAGTTCTTC. Amino acid sequence: CASNGRQSYNEQFF.

This clone was detected only once. This sequence joins TRBV28 and TRBJ2-7, with TRBD2 identical over 9 bases. The ends lost 3 bases at V and 2 bases at J; junction bases unmatched: 5. This CDR3 contains 15 residues. Germline loops: CDR1 MDHEN, CDR2 SYDVKM. The CDR3: CASSFTAGGPYEQYF. The CDR3 region has the DNA TGTGCCAGCAGTTTCACGGCGGGAGGGCCCTACGAGCAGTACTTC.

V usage is TRBV9 and J usage is TRBJ2-7; maybe TRBD2 (5 bases). Trimming removed 0 bases from V and 0 bases from J, with 10 bases in between. Germline CDR1 SGDLS, CDR2 YYNGEE. The CDR3 runs to 15 residues. The CDR3 DNA is TGTGCCAGCAGCGTAGAGGGAGCGGTCTCCTACGAGCAGTACTTC. Amino acids: CASSVEGAVSYEQYF.

The CDR3 sequence is CASTNVQGRDEQFF. CDR3 bases: TGTGCCAGCACTAACGTACAGGGCCGGGATGAGCAGTTCTTC. The chain carries TRBV6-1 and TRBJ2-1; D possibly corresponds to TRBD1 (6 bases). The V gene's germline CDR1 is MNHNS and CDR2 SASEGT. This CDR3 has 14 residues. The V end was cut by 7 bases, the J end by 8 bases, with 18 bases between.